The entry below describes one T cell receptor (beta chain). The antigen is unknown. Trimming cost V 5 bases and J 6 bases, with 17 bases left between them. This CDR3 region has 15 residues. A second roughly 7 to 11 cycle PCR used barcoded and J-beta primers. In TCRdb, the 5' RACE reads were re-called with MiXCR into one record per CDR3 protein. The data hold approximately 820,000 distinct CDR3 sequences, with about 42% observed a single time. These data originate in a study of blood T cells in healthy people across ages. Study-level points and caveats: In long-lived donors, naive CD4+ cell counts and diversity exceeded those of aged donors. The diversity estimates, figures obtained from one million T cells, were considered underestimates. TCR beta diversity, measured per million T cells, fell in a roughly linear way with age.

The receptor's source is a man aged 55 to 70 in good health. This chain links TRBV12-3 or TRBV12-4 with TRBJ2-1; a possible D gene is TRBD1 (6 bases). Sequenced material: blood. CDR3 coding DNA: TGTGCCAGCAGTCAAAACAGGGTGTGGACCAATGAGCAGTTCTTC. Its translation is CASSQNRVWTNEQFF.